This TCR beta chain was identified during a study of T cell responses to AZD1222 COVID-19 vaccine. Study observations and caveats: Vaccination with two AZD1222 doses was followed by a rise in Spike-specific TCR breadth and depth. Only after the peak T cell response were repertoires sampled.

Sequencing was performed with immunoSEQ multiplex PCR; in TCRdb, only in-frame clones are kept and a portion is missing. The table records tens of thousands of clones, 70% to 90% of them present only once. The germline V and J ends were trimmed by 5 bases and 0 bases, with 7 bases remaining between them. The CDR3 totals 13 residues. Germline assignment: CDR1 SNHLY and CDR2 FYNNEI. Of note for this clone: Its specificity is unknown. This CDR3 is also generated by other DNA sequences in the sample.

The study pooled second doses at about 4 or about 12 weeks. The gene calls are TRBV2 and TRBJ1-1; no reliable D call. The clonotype comes from an adult who received the AZD1222 COVID-19 vaccine. Sample: peripheral blood, taken 28 days after the second AZD1222 dose. The CDR3 spells CASSRSLNTEAFF. As DNA, the CDR3 is TGTGCCAGCAGTAGAAGTCTGAACACTGAAGCTTTCTTT.